The 2 T cell receptor beta chains given below trace back to one sample, sequenced in a study of blood T cell repertoires in COVID-19. Method: immunoSEQ multiplex PCR; TCRdb's copy keeps in-frame clones and lacks some. The sample lists about 400,000 clones, approximately 90% seen once, with nearly 2% in the top ten. Material for sequencing was PBMCs or T cells enriched from blood (not recorded which). Receptors were obtained from a woman aged 18-29 years with acute COVID-19.

The rearrangement uses TRBV3-1 (or the pseudogene TRBV3-2) and TRBJ2-3, with 8 bases fitting TRBD2. V lost 0 bases, J lost 2 bases, and 10 bases stayed unmatched. Germline assignment: CDR1 LGHDT and CDR2 YNNKEL (reference sequence). This CDR3 spans 18 amino acids. The chain's CDR3 is CASSQDQWVAGPTDTQYF. The CDR3 region has the DNA TGTGCCAGCAGCCAAGATCAGTGGGTAGCGGGGCCCACAGATACGCAGTATTTT.

This clone was detected once. The V gene is TRBV28, the J gene TRBJ2-1, with 7 bases lining up with TRBD2. Germline CDR1 and CDR2: MDHEN and SYDVKM. V lost 3 bases, J lost 10 bases, and 12 bases stayed unmatched. The CDR3 contains 15 residues. The CDR3 DNA sequence: TGTGCCAGCAGTTTTCGAGGGGCGGGAGTATTGGAGCAGTTCTTC. This gives the protein CASSFRGAGVLEQFF.